This TCR beta chain originates from a study of lymphopenia after photon versus proton radiotherapy. Worth noting for this clone: Its matching antigen is unknown.

Study-wide results and limits: After the lymphocyte nadir, photon-treated repertoires showed oligoclonal expansion, especially of CD8+ Temra cells. A bigger post-nadir fall in TCR diversity correlated inversely with survival time in deceased patients.

This CDR3 comprises 16 residues. Per the germline V gene, CDR1 is MNHEY and CDR2 is SMNVEV (reference sequence). Trimming took 7 bases from V and 7 from J, leaving 23 bases between them. Sequenced by immunoSEQ multiplex PCR; TCRdb stores in-frame clones only, minus some. The sample shows 150,000 to 200,000 clones, 88% of them seen only once. The rearrangement uses TRBV27 and TRBJ2-1; D tentatively reads TRBD1 or TRBD2 (6 bases each). The specimen comprised peripheral blood, sampled from a patient treated with photon-based radiotherapy. This receptor was obtained from a man aged 50 or older with gastric cancer. CDR3 nucleotides: TGTGCCAGCATCTCCGACAGAGGGGGGAGCAGGAATGAGCAGTTCTTC. It specifies CASISDRGGSRNEQFF.